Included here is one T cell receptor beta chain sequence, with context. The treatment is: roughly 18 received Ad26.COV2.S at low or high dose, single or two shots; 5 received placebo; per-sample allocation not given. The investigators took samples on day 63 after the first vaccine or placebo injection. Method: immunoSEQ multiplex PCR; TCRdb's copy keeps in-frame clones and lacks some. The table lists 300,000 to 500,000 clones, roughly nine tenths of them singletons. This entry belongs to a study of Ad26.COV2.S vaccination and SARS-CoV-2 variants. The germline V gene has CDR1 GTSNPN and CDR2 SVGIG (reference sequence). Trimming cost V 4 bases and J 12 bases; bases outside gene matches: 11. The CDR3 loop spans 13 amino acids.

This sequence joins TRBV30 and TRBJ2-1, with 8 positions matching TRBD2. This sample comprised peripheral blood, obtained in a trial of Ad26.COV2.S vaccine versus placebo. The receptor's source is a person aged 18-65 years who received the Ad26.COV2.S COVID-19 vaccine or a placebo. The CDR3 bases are TGTGCCTGGACTGCGGGGGGCCTCATTGGGCAGTTCTTC. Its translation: CAWTAGGLIGQFF.